Below, one T cell receptor (beta chain) is given with its context. The protocol was immunoSEQ multiplex PCR, while the TCRdb copy is restricted to in-frame clones and leaves out a portion. The table shows some 130,000 clones, with about four fifths occurring only once. V lost 4 bases, J lost 8 bases, and 9 bases lay in between. The CDR3 is 11 amino acids. Germline CDR1 GTSNPN, CDR2 SVGIG (reference sequence). The data were taken from a study of blood T cell repertoires in COVID-19. Study background: T cells, B-cell-depleted T cells, or PBMCs provided the cDNA or gDNA that served as material.

The chain uses TRBV30 and TRBJ2-1, with no clear D. The TCR was taken from an older man with acute or convalescent COVID-19. Sequenced input: peripheral blood. The CDR3 nucleotides read TGTGCCTGGAAGTTGAGATATGAGCAGTTCTTC. As protein: CAWKLRYEQFF. Drawing the rest from reference TRBV30 and TRBJ2-1, the complete variable domain is SQTIHQWPATLVQPVGSPLSLECTVEGTSNPNLYWYRQAAGRGLQLLFYSVGIGQISSEVPQNLSASRPQDRQFILSSKKLLLSDSGFYLCAWKLRYEQFFGPGTRLTVL.